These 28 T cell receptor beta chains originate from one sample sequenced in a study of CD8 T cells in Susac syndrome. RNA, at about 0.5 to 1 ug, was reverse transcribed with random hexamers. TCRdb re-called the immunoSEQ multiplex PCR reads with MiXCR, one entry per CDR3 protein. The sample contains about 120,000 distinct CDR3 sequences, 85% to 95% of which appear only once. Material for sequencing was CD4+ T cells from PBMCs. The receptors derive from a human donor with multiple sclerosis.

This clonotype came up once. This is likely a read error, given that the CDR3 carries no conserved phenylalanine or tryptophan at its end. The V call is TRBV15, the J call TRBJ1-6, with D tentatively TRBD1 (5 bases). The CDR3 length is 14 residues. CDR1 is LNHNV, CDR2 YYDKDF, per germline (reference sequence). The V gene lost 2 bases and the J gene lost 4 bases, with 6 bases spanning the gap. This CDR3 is CATSRQGYNSPLHS. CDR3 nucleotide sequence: TGTGCCACCAGCAGACAGGGATATAATTCACCCCTCCACTCT.

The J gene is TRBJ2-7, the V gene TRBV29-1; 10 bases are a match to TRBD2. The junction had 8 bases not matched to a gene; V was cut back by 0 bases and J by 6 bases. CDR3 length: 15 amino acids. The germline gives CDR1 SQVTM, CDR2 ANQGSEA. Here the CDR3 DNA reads TGCAGCGTTGAAGATCAAGCGGGGGGGCACAGCGAGCAGTACTTC. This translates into CSVEDQAGGHSEQYF.

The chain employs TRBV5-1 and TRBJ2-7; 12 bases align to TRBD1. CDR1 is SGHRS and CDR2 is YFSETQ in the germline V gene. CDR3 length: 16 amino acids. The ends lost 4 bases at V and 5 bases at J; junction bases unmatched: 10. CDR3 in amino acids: CASSLEGQGALNEQYF. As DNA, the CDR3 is TGCGCCAGCAGCCTGGAGGGACAGGGGGCTTTGAACGAGCAGTACTTC.

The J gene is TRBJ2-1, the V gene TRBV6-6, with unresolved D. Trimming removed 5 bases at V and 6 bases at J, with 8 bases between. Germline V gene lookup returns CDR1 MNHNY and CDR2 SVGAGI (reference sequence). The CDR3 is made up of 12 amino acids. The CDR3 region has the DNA TGTGCCAGCAGTCTCTTTCGCAATGAGCAGTTCTTC. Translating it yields CASSLFRNEQFF.

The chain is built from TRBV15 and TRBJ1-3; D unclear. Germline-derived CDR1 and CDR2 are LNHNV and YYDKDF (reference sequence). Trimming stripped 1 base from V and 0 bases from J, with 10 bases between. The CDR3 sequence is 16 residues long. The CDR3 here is CATSRGTVRSGNTIYF. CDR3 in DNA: TGTGCCACCAGCAGAGGGACGGTGCGCTCTGGAAACACCATATATTTT. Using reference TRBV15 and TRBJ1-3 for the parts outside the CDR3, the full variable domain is DAMVIQNPRYQVTQFGKPVTLSCSQTLNHNVMYWYQQKSSQAPKLLFHYYDKDFNNEADTPDNFQSRRPNTSFCFLDIRSPGLGDTAMYLCATSRGTVRSGNTIYFGEGSWLTVV.

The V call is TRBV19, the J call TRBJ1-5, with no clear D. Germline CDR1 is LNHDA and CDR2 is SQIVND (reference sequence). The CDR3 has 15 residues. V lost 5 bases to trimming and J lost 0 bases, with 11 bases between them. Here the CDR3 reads CASSSRGGSNQPQHF. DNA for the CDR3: TGTGCCAGTAGTTCCCGAGGAGGTAGCAATCAGCCCCAGCATTTT. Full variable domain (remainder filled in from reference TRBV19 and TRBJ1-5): DGGITQSPKYLFRKEGQNVTLSCEQNLNHDAMYWYRQDPGQGLRLIYYSQIVNDFQKGDIAEGYSVSREKKESFPLTVTSAQKNPTAFYLCASSSRGGSNQPQHFGDGTRLSIL.

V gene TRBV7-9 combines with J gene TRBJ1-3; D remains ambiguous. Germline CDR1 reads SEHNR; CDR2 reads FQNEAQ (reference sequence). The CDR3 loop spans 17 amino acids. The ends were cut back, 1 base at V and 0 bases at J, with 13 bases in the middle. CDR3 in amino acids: CASSLDAGSLSGNTIYF. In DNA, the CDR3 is TGTGCCAGCAGCTTAGACGCGGGGAGCCTCTCTGGAAACACCATATATTTT.

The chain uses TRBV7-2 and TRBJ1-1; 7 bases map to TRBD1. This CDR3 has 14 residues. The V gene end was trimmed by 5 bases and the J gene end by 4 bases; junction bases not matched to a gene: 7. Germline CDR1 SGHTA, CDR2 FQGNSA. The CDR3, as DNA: TGTGCCAGCAGCCTACAGGGGTCCTCCACTGAAGCTTTCTTT. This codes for CASSLQGSSTEAFF.

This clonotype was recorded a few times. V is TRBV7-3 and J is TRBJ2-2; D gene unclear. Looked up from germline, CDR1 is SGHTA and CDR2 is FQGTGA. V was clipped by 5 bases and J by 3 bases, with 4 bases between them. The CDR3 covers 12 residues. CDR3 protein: CASSQDTGELFF. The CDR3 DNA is TGTGCCAGCAGCCAGGACACCGGGGAGCTGTTTTTT.

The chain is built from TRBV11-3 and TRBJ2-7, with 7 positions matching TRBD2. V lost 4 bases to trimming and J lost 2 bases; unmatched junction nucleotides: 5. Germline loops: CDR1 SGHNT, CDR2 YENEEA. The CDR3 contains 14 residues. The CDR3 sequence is CASSSQAGAYEQYF. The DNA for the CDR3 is TGTGCCAGCAGCTCTCAGGCGGGGGCCTACGAGCAGTACTTC.

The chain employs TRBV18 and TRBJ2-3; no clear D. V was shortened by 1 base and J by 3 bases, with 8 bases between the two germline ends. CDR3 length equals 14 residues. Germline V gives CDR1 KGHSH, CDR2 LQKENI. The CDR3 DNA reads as TGTGCCAGCTCACCACGCCACAGAACAGATACGCAGTATTTT. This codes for CASSPRHRTDTQYF.

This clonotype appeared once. CDR3: CASSQIPSADTGELFF. The CDR3 bases are TGTGCCAGCAGCCAGATCCCTAGCGCGGACACCGGGGAGCTGTTTTTT. The rearrangement uses TRBV3-1 and TRBJ2-2; TRBD2 might be the D (6 bases). The CDR3 contains 16 residues. Germline lookup yields CDR1 LGHDT and CDR2 YNNKEL (reference sequence). Trimming shortened V by 3 bases and J by 3 bases, and 14 bases separated the two germline ends.

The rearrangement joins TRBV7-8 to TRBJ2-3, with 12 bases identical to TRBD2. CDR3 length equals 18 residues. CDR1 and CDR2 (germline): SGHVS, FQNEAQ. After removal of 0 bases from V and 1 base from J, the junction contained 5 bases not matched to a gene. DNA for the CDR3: TGTGCCAGCAGCTTAGCGCTAGCGGGGGGGCATCGCACAGATACGCAGTATTTT. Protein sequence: CASSLALAGGHRTDTQYF. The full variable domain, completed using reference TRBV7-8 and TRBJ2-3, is GAGVSQSPRYKVAKRGQDVALRCDPISGHVSLFWYQQALGQGPEFLTYFQNEAQLDKSGLPSDRFFAERPEGSVSTLKIQRTQQEDSAVYLCASSLALAGGHRTDTQYFGPGTRLTVL.

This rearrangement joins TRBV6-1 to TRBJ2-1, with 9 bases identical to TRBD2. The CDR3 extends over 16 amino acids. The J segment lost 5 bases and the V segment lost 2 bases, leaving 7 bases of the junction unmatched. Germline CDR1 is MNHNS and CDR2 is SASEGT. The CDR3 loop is CASSERLLAGDNEQFF. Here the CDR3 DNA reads TGTGCCAGCAGTGAAAGGTTACTAGCGGGTGACAATGAGCAGTTCTTC.

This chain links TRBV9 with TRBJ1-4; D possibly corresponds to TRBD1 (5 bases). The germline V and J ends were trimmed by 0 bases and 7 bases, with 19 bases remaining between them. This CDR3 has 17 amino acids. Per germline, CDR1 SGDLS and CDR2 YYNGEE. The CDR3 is CASSVGRRGGRSEKLFF. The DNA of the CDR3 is TGTGCCAGCAGCGTAGGTCGTAGGGGCGGGCGGAGTGAAAAACTGTTTTTT.

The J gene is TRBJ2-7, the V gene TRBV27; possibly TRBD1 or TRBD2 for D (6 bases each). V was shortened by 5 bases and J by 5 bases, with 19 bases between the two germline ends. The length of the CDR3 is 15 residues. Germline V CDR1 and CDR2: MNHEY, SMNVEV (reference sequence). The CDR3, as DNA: TGTGCCAGCAGTGCTCTGGGGGCGGGAAAAGACGAGCAGTACTTC. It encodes CASSALGAGKDEQYF.

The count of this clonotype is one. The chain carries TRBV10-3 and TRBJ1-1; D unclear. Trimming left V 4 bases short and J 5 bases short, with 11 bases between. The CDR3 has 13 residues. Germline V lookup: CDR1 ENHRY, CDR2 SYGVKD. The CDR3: CAISVQRDTEAFF. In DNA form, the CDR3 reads TGTGCCATCAGTGTACAAAGGGATACTGAAGCTTTCTTT.

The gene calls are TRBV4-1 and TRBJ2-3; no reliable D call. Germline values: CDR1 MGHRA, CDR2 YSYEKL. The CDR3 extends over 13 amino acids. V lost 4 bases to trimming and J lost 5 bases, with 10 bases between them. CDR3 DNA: TGCGCCAGCAGCCCGTGGTCCGGAGATACGCAGTATTTT. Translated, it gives CASSPWSGDTQYF.

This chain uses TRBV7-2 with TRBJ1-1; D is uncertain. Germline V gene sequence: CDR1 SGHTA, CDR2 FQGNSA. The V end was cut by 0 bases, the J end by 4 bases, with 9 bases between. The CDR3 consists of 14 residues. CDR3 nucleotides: TGTGCCAGCAGCTTAGCTAACACCGTCACTGAAGCTTTCTTT. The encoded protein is CASSLANTVTEAFF.

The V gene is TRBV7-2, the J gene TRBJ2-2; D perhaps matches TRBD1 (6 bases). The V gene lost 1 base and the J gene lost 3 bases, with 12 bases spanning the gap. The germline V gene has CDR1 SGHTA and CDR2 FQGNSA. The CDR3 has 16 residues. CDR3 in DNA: TGTGCCAGCAGCTTAGATAGAGGGGGAGACACCGGGGAGCTGTTTTTT. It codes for CASSLDRGGDTGELFF.

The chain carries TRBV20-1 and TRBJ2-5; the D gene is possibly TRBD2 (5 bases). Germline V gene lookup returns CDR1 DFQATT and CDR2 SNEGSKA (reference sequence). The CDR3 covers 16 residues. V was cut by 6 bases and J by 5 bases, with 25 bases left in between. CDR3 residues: CSARPERRRAGETQYF. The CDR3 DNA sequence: TGCAGTGCCAGACCGGAAAGACGGCGGGCAGGCGAGACCCAGTACTTC.

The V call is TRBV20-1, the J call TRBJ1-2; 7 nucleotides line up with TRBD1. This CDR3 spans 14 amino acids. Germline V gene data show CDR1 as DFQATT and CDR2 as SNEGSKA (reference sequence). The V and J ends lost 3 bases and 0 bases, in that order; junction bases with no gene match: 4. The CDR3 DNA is TGCAGTGCTAGTGGGACAGACGCTAACTATGGCTACACCTTC. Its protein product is CSASGTDANYGYTF.

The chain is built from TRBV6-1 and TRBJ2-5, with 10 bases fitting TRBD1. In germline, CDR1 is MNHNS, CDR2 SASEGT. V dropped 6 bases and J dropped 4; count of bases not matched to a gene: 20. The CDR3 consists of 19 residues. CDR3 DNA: TGTGCCAGCAGCCGCTTTCCGGGACAGGGGAGCGGGGGTGGAGAGACCCAGTACTTC. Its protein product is CASSRFPGQGSGGGETQYF.

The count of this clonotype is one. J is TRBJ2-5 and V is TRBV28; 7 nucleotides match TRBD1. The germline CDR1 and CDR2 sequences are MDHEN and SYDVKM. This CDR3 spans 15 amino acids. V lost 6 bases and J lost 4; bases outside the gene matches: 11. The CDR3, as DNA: TGTGCCAGCAGCCTTCTTGGACAGGCTCCAGAGACCCAGTACTTC. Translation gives CASSLLGQAPETQYF.

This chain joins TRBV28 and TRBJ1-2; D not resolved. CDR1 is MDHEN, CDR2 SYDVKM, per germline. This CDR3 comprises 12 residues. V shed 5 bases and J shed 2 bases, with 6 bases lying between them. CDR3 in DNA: TGTGCCAGCAGTGGGTGGAACTATGGCTACACCTTC. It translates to CASSGWNYGYTF.

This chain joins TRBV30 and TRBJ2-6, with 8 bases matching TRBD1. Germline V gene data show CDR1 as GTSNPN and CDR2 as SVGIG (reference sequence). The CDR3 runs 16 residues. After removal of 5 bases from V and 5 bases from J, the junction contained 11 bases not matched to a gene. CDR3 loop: CAWHYGQGKRANVLTF. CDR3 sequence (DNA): TGTGCCTGGCATTATGGACAGGGCAAACGGGCCAACGTCCTGACTTTC.

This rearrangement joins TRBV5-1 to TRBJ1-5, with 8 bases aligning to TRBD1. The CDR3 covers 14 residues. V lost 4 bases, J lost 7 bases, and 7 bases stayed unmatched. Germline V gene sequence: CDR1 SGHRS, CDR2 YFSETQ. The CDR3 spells CASSQGQGGQPQHF. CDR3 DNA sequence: TGCGCCAGCAGCCAAGGACAGGGAGGACAGCCCCAGCATTTT.

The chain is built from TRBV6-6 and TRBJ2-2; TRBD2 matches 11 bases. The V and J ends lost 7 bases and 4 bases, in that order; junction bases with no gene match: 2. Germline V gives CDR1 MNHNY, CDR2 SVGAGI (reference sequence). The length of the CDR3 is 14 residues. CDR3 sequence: CASKTSGGTGELFF. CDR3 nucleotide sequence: TGTGCCAGCAAAACTAGCGGGGGCACCGGGGAGCTGTTTTTT.